Following are 19 T cell receptor beta chains from one sample sequenced in a study of regulatory T cells in long-lasting Graves disease. Time point reported: newly diagnosed GD, antithyroid drugs for less than 3 months. The TCR library was prepared using RNA isolated from PBMCs. Building of the TCR beta libraries involved iRepertoire HTBI primers and Arm-PCR of CDR3 regions. One entry per CDR3 protein results from TCRdb running MiXCR on the multiplex PCR reads. The sample gives 350,000 to 400,000 distinct CDR3 sequences, roughly 16% of which show up once; about 20% is in the top ten. This specimen consisted of peripheral blood mononuclear cells (PBMCs), obtained at new diagnosis, from a patient treated with antithyroid drugs. These TCRs come from a female donor with Graves disease.

Ten or more counts support this clonotype. DNA for the CDR3: TGTGCCACCAGCAGAGGCGGCCAGCAAGAGACCCAGTACTTC. Translation: CATSRGGQQETQYF. The rearrangement uses TRBV15 and TRBJ2-5; no firm D call. CDR1 is LNHNV and CDR2 is YYDKDF in the germline V gene (reference sequence). This CDR3 region has 14 residues. V was pared by 1 base and J by 2 bases, with 8 bases between.

The chain links TRBV5-5 to TRBJ2-3; no firm D call. This CDR3 has 15 amino acids. V lost 2 bases, J lost 3 bases, and 13 bases lay in between. Germline CDR1 SGHKS, CDR2 YYEKEE (reference sequence). The DNA of the CDR3 is TGTGCCAGCAGCTTCGGCCCGGAGACGACAGATACGCAGTATTTT. This translates into CASSFGPETTDTQYF.

This clonotype was picked up many times. The rearrangement joins TRBV29-1 to TRBJ2-7; 12 bases match TRBD2. This CDR3 region has 17 residues. V gave up 7 bases and J gave up 3 bases; unmatched junction bases: 16. Germline CDR1 is SQVTM and CDR2 is ANQGSEA. The CDR3 here is CSGGGGSASGRVYEQYF. The CDR3 DNA reads TGCAGCGGGGGGGGAGGGAGCGCTAGCGGGAGGGTCTACGAGCAGTACTTC.

This chain uses TRBV5-4 with TRBJ2-2, with 7 bases identical to TRBD1. Germline lookup yields CDR1 SGHNT and CDR2 YYREEE (reference sequence). The J segment lost 4 bases and the V segment lost 3 bases, leaving 12 bases of the junction unmatched. This CDR3 is built from 17 residues. The CDR3 is CASSSKETGSVTGELFF. CDR3 sequence (DNA): TGTGCCAGCAGCTCGAAAGAGACAGGGTCGGTCACCGGGGAGCTGTTTTTT.

This sequence joins TRBV3-1 and TRBJ2-3; 11 bases line up with TRBD2. V was clipped by 4 bases and J by 2 bases; unmatched bases: 2. This CDR3 comprises 15 residues. CDR1 LGHDT and CDR2 YNNKEL come from the germline V gene (reference sequence). DNA of the CDR3: TGTGCCAGCAGCCGACTAGCGGGGTACACAGATACGCAGTATTTT. The encoded protein is CASSRLAGYTDTQYF.

This chain connects TRBV28 to TRBJ1-5, with D unresolved. Germline CDR1 is MDHEN and CDR2 is SYDVKM. This CDR3 region has 14 residues. V lost 2 bases and J 3 bases, leaving 8 bases between the germline ends. In nucleotides, the CDR3 is TGTGCCAGCAGTTTAGAACAAGACAATCAGCCCCAGCATTTT. This codes for CASSLEQDNQPQHF.

V is TRBV19 and J is TRBJ1-1; 7 bases are shared with TRBD1. CDR3 length equals 14 residues. Germline V lookup: CDR1 LNHDA, CDR2 SQIVND (reference sequence). After removal of 5 bases from V and 5 bases from J, the junction contained 8 bases not matched to a gene. The CDR3 region has the DNA TGTGCCAGTAGTGGGGGGCCAGGGGGAACTGAAGCTTTCTTT. Translated: CASSGGPGGTEAFF.

This clonotype was counted between two and nine times. This sequence joins TRBV10-2 and TRBJ1-1; 10 nucleotides match TRBD1. In germline, CDR1 is WSHSY, CDR2 SAAADI. The CDR3 is 15 amino acids. V shed 8 bases, J shed 4 bases, and the junction held 10 bases outside the gene matches. In nucleotides, the CDR3 is TGCGCCAGCGCCGGGACAGGGGTTCTCTCCACTGAAGCTTTCTTT. Encoded protein: CASAGTGVLSTEAFF.

The sample holds many counts of this clonotype. This sequence joins TRBV12-3 or TRBV12-4 and TRBJ2-3; TRBD2 is a possible D gene (7 bases). CDR3 length: 19 amino acids. Trimming left V 6 bases short and J 3 bases short, with 28 bases between. CDR3 sequence: CASSPRRDTPERDTDTQYF. The CDR3 DNA follows: TGTGCCAGCAGCCCGCGCCGGGACACCCCGGAGCGGGATACAGATACGCAGTATTTT.

This clonotype was seen many times. The chain uses TRBV5-5 and TRBJ2-1; 12 bases agree with TRBD2. The CDR3 is 15 amino acids. After removal of 4 bases from V and 4 bases from J, the junction contained 3 bases not matched to a gene. From germline, CDR1 is SGHKS and CDR2 YYEKEE (reference sequence). CDR3 protein: CASSNLAGGYNEQFF. CDR3 nucleotides: TGTGCCAGCAGCAATCTAGCGGGAGGGTACAATGAGCAGTTCTTC.

Many counts were recorded for this clonotype. The gene calls are TRBV20-1 and TRBJ2-7, with 11 nucleotides matching TRBD2. The J segment lost 4 bases and the V segment lost 2 bases, leaving 4 bases of the junction unmatched. CDR1 DFQATT and CDR2 SNEGSKA come from the germline V gene (reference sequence). The CDR3 consists of 14 residues. The CDR3 is CSARLSSGRYEQYF. As DNA, the CDR3 is TGCAGTGCTAGACTTTCTAGCGGGAGGTACGAGCAGTACTTC.

This clonotype was observed at least ten times. The chain joins TRBV12-3 or TRBV12-4 to TRBJ1-1; maybe TRBD1 (5 bases). The CDR3 has 13 amino acids. With 7 bases removed from V and 3 bases from J, the gap between germline ends came to 12 bases. CDR3 DNA sequence: TGTGCCAGCAAGTGGGGGTTCGACACTGAAGCTTTCTTT. Protein product: CASKWGFDTEAFF.

The genes are TRBV7-6 and TRBJ2-3; weak D call: TRBD2 (5 bases). The V end was cut by 4 bases, the J end by 5 bases, with 22 bases between. There are 17 residues in the CDR3. Germline V lookup: CDR1 SGHVS, CDR2 FNYEAQ. The CDR3 DNA reads TGTGCCAGCAGCTCCATTTATAAAGGGCATGAGGGAGATACGCAGTATTTT. Encoded protein: CASSSIYKGHEGDTQYF.

At least ten counts were recorded for this clonotype. The CDR3: CASSFGRLGRINEKLFF. In nucleotides, the CDR3 is TGTGCCAGCAGCTTTGGGAGGTTAGGACGGATTAATGAAAAACTGTTTTTT. The rearrangement joins TRBV7-8 to TRBJ1-4; D is unclear. In germline, CDR1 is SGHVS, CDR2 FQNEAQ. The V gene lost 3 bases and the J gene lost 4 bases, with 18 bases spanning the gap. The CDR3 is 17 amino acids.

This clonotype was picked up many times. This sequence joins TRBV20-1 and TRBJ1-1; TRBD1 agrees at 7 bases. The CDR3 loop spans 14 amino acids. Germline V gives CDR1 DFQATT, CDR2 SNEGSKA (reference sequence). Trimming took 3 bases from V and 0 from J; bases not matched to a gene: 4. The CDR3 DNA reads as TGCAGTGCTAGGAAGGGGGCCATGAACACTGAAGCTTTCTTT. Its translation: CSARKGAMNTEAFF.

This clonotype has more than one count but fewer than ten. This chain joins TRBV6-2 or TRBV6-3 and TRBJ2-1, with TRBD2 matching 12 bases. J gave up 7 bases and V 5 bases, and 21 bases lay outside the gene matches. CDR3 length: 20 residues. Germline assignment: CDR1 MNHEY and CDR2 SVGEGT. CDR3: CASSPLGTSGLPYRRNEQFF. For the CDR3, the DNA is TGTGCCAGCAGTCCCCTTGGGACTAGCGGGTTACCGTACCGTCGAAATGAGCAGTTCTTC.

This clonotype has only a few counts. The V and J genes are TRBV20-1 and TRBJ2-1; 12 nucleotides align to TRBD2. The germline CDR1 and CDR2 sequences are DFQATT and SNEGSKA (reference sequence). The trim removed 3 bases at V and 9 bases at J, leaving 12 bases unmatched. The CDR3 sequence is 16 residues long. CDR3 sequence: CSARRKLAGGAIEQFF. The DNA of the CDR3 is TGCAGTGCTAGGCGAAAACTAGCGGGAGGTGCCATTGAGCAGTTCTTC.

As for this clonotype: A read error is the likely source, as a far larger clone sits one nucleotide away. Given the absence of the conserved phenylalanine or tryptophan at the CDR3 end, a read error is likely. The chain links TRBV9 to TRBJ2-5, with 7 bases that match TRBD2. Trimming took 4 bases from V and 7 from J; bases not matched to a gene: 13. The V gene's germline CDR1 is SGDLS and CDR2 YYNGEE. This CDR3 contains 15 residues. The CDR3 DNA sequence: TGTGCCAGCAGCCAACTAGCGACCGCTTTCGCGACCCAGTACTCC. This codes for CASSQLATAFATQYS.

This rearrangement joins TRBV28 to TRBJ2-5, with 12 nucleotides matching TRBD2. Germline assignment: CDR1 MDHEN and CDR2 SYDVKM. The CDR3 extends over 17 amino acids. The V segment lost 3 bases and the J segment 5 bases; nucleotides outside the gene matches: 10. The CDR3 loop reads CASSLPPGLAGGETQYF. CDR3 in DNA: TGTGCCAGCAGTTTGCCCCCGGGACTAGCGGGCGGCGAGACCCAGTACTTC.